Detailed here is one TCR beta chain. Its antigen is unknown. The sample originates from a study of long-term antiretroviral therapy in people with HIV. General study results and limits: Control repertoires displayed wider CDR3 length ranges than the HIV repertoires. From about 2003 to 2018, blood was obtained, possibly while participants received older ART regimens.

Trimming stripped 5 bases from V and 0 bases from J, with 8 bases between. The germline V gene has CDR1 SGHAT and CDR2 FQNNGV. The CDR3 length is 13 residues. Treatment of all HIV participants took place in the United States. About 1-11 million cryopreserved PBMC were held in samples before DNA extraction. Researchers ran immunoSEQ v3.0 at survey level. Clones were read by immunoSEQ multiplex PCR, and TCRdb kept only the in-frame ones, dropping some. The sample carries 25,000 to 40,000 clones, 87% recorded once. This TCR came from a man younger than 35 with HIV. J is TRBJ2-7 and V is TRBV11-2; D is ambiguous. Specimen: unsorted PBMCs, collected 1.1 years after starting antiretroviral therapy. CDR3 in DNA: TGTGCCAGCAGCCAGACGATCTCCTACGAGCAGTACTTC. Encoded protein: CASSQTISYEQYF. The full variable domain, with the rest looked up from reference TRBV11-2 and TRBJ2-7, is EAGVAQSPRYKIIEKRQSVAFWCNPISGHATLYWYQQILGQGPKLLIQFQNNGVVDDSQLPKDRFSAERLKGVDSTLKIQPAKLEDSAVYLCASSQTISYEQYFGPGTRLTVT.